One sample yielded the 12 T cell receptor beta chains listed below, sequenced in a study of blood T cell repertoires in COVID-19. Sequencing used immunoSEQ multiplex PCR; TCRdb keeps in-frame clones, though not all of them. Of about 35,000 clones detected, approximately 83% appear once; the ten largest clones hold approximately 3.6%. The specimen was peripheral blood. The receptors originated from a man aged 45-60 years with acute or convalescent COVID-19.

The CDR3 sequence: CASSRGGLQYF. Written as DNA, the CDR3 is TGCGCCAGCAGCCGCGGCGGCCTTCAGTACTTC. The J gene is TRBJ2-4, the V gene TRBV4-1; D remains unclear. V was clipped by 4 bases and J by 11 bases, with 9 bases between them. The CDR3 has 11 residues. In germline, CDR1 is MGHRA, CDR2 YSYEKL.

The chain combines TRBV4-1 with TRBJ1-2; possibly TRBD1 for D (6 bases). The CDR3 covers 13 residues. Looked up from germline, CDR1 is MGHRA and CDR2 is YSYEKL. V was trimmed by 3 bases and J by 4 bases, leaving 9 bases between them. CDR3 sequence (DNA): TGCGCCAGCAGCCAGGACAGCGGCTATGGCTACACCTTC. Translating it yields CASSQDSGYGYTF.

The genes are TRBV19 and TRBJ1-5, with 8 positions matching TRBD1. Germline values: CDR1 LNHDA, CDR2 SQIVND (reference sequence). With V trimmed by 5 bases and J by 5 bases, 5 bases remained unmatched. The CDR3 is made up of 14 amino acids. CDR3 nucleotides: TGTGCCAGTAGTCCCCTGGACAGGGATCAGCCCCAGCATTTT. Encoded protein: CASSPLDRDQPQHF. The whole variable domain, remainder taken from reference TRBV19 and TRBJ1-5, is DGGITQSPKYLFRKEGQNVTLSCEQNLNHDAMYWYRQDPGQGLRLIYYSQIVNDFQKGDIAEGYSVSREKKESFPLTVTSAQKNPTAFYLCASSPLDRDQPQHFGDGTRLSIL.

J is TRBJ2-1 and V is TRBV2, with a weak D call TRBD2 (5 bases). Looked up from germline, CDR1 is SNHLY and CDR2 is FYNNEI. Trimming removed 6 bases from V and 14 bases from J, with 20 bases in between. The CDR3 runs 13 residues. The CDR3 protein is CASSQPAIPGEFF. The CDR3 region has the DNA TGTGCCAGCAGCCAACCGGCCATCCCCGGGGAGTTCTTC. Full variable domain (remainder filled in from reference TRBV2 and TRBJ2-1): EPEVTQTPSHQVTQMGQEVILRCVPISNHLYFYWYRQILGQKVEFLVSFYNNEISEKSEIFDDQFSVERPDGSNFTLKIRSTKLEDSAMYFCASSQPAIPGEFFGPGTRLTVL.

This clone has only a few counts. This chain connects TRBV19 to TRBJ2-1, with D perhaps TRBD2 (5 bases). Germline CDR1 reads LNHDA; CDR2 reads SQIVND (reference sequence). The V end was cut by 5 bases, the J end by 0 bases, with 11 bases between. The CDR3 is 15 residues long. In nucleotides, the CDR3 is TGTGCCAGTAGTCTCGAGGGAAGCTCCTACAATGAGCAGTTCTTC. As protein: CASSLEGSSYNEQFF.

This clone was detected once. The chain employs TRBV29-1 and TRBJ2-1; 8 nucleotides match TRBD1. This CDR3 spans 16 amino acids. CDR1 SQVTM and CDR2 ANQGSEA come from the germline V gene. The junction had 5 bases not matched to a gene; V was cut back by 0 bases and J by 1 base. CDR3 sequence (DNA): TGCAGCGTTGAAGAGACAGGGGTCCCTTCCTACAATGAGCAGTTCTTC. This gives the protein CSVEETGVPSYNEQFF.

J is TRBJ2-1 and V is TRBV9; TRBD2 matches 8 bases. V lost 2 bases to trimming and J lost 7 bases; unmatched junction nucleotides: 5. The germline CDR1 and CDR2 sequences are SGDLS and YYNGEE. This CDR3 contains 14 residues. The CDR3 DNA reads as TGTGCCAGCAGCGTCGGGACTAGAGTTAATGAGCAGTTCTTC. Protein: CASSVGTRVNEQFF.

Here the CDR3 reads CASSSGQGPSGNTIYF. CDR3 coding DNA: TGCGCCAGCAGCTCTGGACAGGGGCCCTCTGGAAACACCATATATTTT. The V gene is TRBV5-1, the J gene TRBJ1-3, with 9 bases lining up with TRBD1. The CDR3 runs to 16 residues. Germline-derived CDR1 and CDR2 are SGHRS and YFSETQ. V was clipped by 3 bases and J by 0 bases; unmatched bases: 4.

This rearrangement joins TRBV15 to TRBJ2-7; weak D call: TRBD1 (6 bases). Trimming pared 4 bases from V and 0 bases from J, leaving 13 bases between. The length of the CDR3 is 15 residues. Germline CDR1 reads LNHNV; CDR2 reads YYDKDF (reference sequence). The CDR3 loop reads CATSIGDTHSYEQYF. DNA of the CDR3: TGTGCCACCAGCATTGGGGACACTCACTCCTACGAGCAGTACTTC.

This clone has only a few counts. V gene TRBV6-1 combines with J gene TRBJ1-4, with TRBD1 as a possible D gene (5 bases). CDR3 length: 15 residues. V was trimmed by 2 bases and J by 2 bases, leaving 9 bases between them. Germline-derived CDR1 and CDR2 are MNHNS and SASEGT. The CDR3 bases are TGTGCCAGCAGTGAATCGGCAGGGACTAATGAAAAACTGTTTTTT. This sequence encodes CASSESAGTNEKLFF.

This sequence joins TRBV19 and TRBJ2-2; D is unresolved. The germline V gene has CDR1 LNHDA and CDR2 SQIVND (reference sequence). The CDR3 totals 14 residues. V was cut by 2 bases and J by 0 bases, with 4 bases left in between. CDR3 sequence: CASSISPNTGELFF. CDR3 in DNA: TGTGCCAGTAGTATAAGCCCGAACACCGGGGAGCTGTTTTTT.

This sequence joins TRBV2 and TRBJ2-3, with 8 nucleotides matching TRBD1. The CDR3 totals 16 residues. Germline V gene sequence: CDR1 SNHLY, CDR2 FYNNEI. V dropped 6 bases and J dropped 2; count of bases not matched to a gene: 10. Here the CDR3 reads CASRGTGQAPTDTQYF. CDR3 bases: TGTGCCAGCAGGGGGACAGGTCAGGCCCCCACAGATACGCAGTATTTT.